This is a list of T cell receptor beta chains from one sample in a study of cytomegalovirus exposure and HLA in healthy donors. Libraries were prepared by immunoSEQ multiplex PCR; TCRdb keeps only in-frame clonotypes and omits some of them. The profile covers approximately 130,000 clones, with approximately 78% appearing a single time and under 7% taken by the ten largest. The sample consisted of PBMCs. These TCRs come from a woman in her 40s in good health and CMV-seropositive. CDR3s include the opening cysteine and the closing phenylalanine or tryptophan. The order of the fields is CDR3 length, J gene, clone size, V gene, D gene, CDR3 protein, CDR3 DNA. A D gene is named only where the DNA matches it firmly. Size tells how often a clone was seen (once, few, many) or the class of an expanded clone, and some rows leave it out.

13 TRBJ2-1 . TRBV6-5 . CASSYGRYNEQFF TGTGCCAGCAGCTACGGGAGATACAATGAGCAGTTCTTC
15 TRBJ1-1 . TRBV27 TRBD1 CASSRGRAGDTEAFF TGTGCCAGTAGCAGGGGGCGCGCCGGGGACACTGAAGCTTTCTTT
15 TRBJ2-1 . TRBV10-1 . CASSAASGPYNEQFF TGCGCCAGCAGTGCTGCGAGCGGGCCCTACAATGAGCAGTTCTTC
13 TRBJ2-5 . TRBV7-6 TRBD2 CASSRLAKETQYF TGTGCCAGCAGCAGACTAGCGAAAGAGACCCAGTACTTC
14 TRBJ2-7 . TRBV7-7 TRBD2 CASSPGTSGYEQYF TGTGCTAGCAGCCCGGGGACTAGCGGCTACGAGCAGTACTTC
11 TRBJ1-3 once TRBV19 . CAIKKGNTIYF TGTGCCATCAAAAAAGGAAACACCATATATTTT
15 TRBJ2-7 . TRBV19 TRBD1 CASSIGTGNPYEQYF TGTGCCAGTAGTATTGGGACAGGAAATCCCTACGAGCAGTACTTC
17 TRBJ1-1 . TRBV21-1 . CASSKELPGESNTEAFF TGTGCCAGCAGCAAAGAGCTTCCAGGGGAATCGAACACTGAAGCTTTCTTT
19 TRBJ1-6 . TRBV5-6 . CASSFGQNLMIVWGSPLHF TGTGCCAGCAGTTTTGGACAGAACCTGATGATTGTTTGGGGTTCACCCCTCCACTTT
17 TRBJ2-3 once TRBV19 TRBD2 CASSPAPWREIPDTQYF TGTGCCAGCTCCCCAGCACCTTGGCGGGAGATCCCAGATACGCAGTATTTT
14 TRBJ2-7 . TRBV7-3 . CASSSRDNPGEQYF TGTGCCAGCAGCAGCCGCGACAACCCTGGCGAGCAGTACTTC
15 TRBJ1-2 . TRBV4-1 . CASSQDGAQVYGYTF TGCGCCAGCAGCCAAGATGGGGCCCAAGTATATGGCTACACCTTC
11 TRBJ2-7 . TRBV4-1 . CASSPGGEQYF TGCGCCAGCAGCCCCGGAGGCGAGCAGTACTTC
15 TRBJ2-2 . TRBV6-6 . CASPPREGATGELFF TGTGCCAGCCCCCCCCGGGAGGGGGCCACCGGGGAGCTGTTTTTT
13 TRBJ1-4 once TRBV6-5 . CASTNGGGEKLFF TGTGCCAGCACCAATGGGGGGGGCGAAAAACTGTTTTTT
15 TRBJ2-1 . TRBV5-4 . CASSFDGGVGNEQFF TGTGCCAGCAGCTTTGATGGGGGCGTCGGCAATGAGCAGTTCTTC
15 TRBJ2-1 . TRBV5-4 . CASSLYPPTGNEQFF TGTGCCAGCAGCCTATATCCTCCCACCGGCAATGAGCAGTTCTTC
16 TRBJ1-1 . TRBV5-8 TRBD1 CASSPKDRGGYTEAFF TGTGCCAGCAGCCCGAAGGACAGGGGAGGGTACACTGAAGCTTTCTTT
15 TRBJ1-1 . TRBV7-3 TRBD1 CASSQGTGVTAEAFF TGTGCCAGCAGCCAGGGGACAGGGGTTACGGCTGAAGCTTTCTTT
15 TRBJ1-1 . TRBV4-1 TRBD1 CASSQDDRGITEAFF TGCGCCAGCAGCCAAGATGACAGGGGAATCACTGAAGCTTTCTTT
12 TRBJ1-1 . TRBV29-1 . CSARGQITEAFF TGCAGCGCTCGGGGACAAATCACTGAAGCTTTCTTT
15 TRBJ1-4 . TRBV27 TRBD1 CASRLQDRGDEKLFF TGTGCCAGCAGGCTTCAGGACAGGGGAGACGAAAAACTGTTTTTT
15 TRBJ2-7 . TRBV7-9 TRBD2 CASSGGRFLSYEQYF TGTGCCAGCAGCGGCGGGAGGTTTCTCTCCTACGAGCAGTACTTC
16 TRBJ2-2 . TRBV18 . CASSPRDFLNTGELFF TGTGCCAGCTCACCGCGGGACTTTTTGAACACCGGGGAGCTGTTTTTT
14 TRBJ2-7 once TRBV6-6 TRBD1 CASRYRDRSYEQYF TGTGCCAGCAGGTACCGGGACAGGTCCTACGAGCAGTACTTC
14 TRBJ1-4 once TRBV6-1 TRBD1 CASSARGLDEKLFF TGTGCCAGCAGTGCCAGGGGGCTGGATGAAAAACTGTTTTTT
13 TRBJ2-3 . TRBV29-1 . CSVGELQADTQYF TGCAGCGTTGGCGAGCTACAGGCTGATACGCAGTATTTT
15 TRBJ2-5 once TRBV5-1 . CASSLNPGRQETQYF TGCGCCAGCAGCTTGAATCCAGGAAGACAAGAGACCCAGTACTTC
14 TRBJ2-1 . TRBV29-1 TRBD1 CSESGTGAYNEQFF TGCAGCGAATCCGGGACAGGGGCCTACAATGAGCAGTTCTTC
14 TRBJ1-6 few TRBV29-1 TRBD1 CSASVGTGNSPLHF TGCAGCGCTAGCGTGGGGACAGGGAATTCACCCCTCCACTTT
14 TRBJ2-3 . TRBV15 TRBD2 CATSRGSGEDTQYF TGTGCCACCAGCAGAGGCAGCGGGGAGGATACGCAGTATTTT
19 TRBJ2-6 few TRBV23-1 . CASSRYWTVVGSGANVLTF TGCGCCAGCAGTCGCTACTGGACAGTAGTCGGGTCTGGGGCCAACGTCCTGACTTTC
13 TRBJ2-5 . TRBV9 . CASSVGQQETQYF TGTGCCAGCAGCGTAGGACAGCAAGAGACCCAGTACTTC
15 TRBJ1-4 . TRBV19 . CASSIVHGGNEKLFF TGTGCCAGTAGTATAGTTCACGGGGGAAATGAAAAACTGTTTTTT
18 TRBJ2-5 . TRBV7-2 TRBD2 CASSWGLAGREGQETQYF TGTGCCAGCAGCTGGGGACTAGCGGGACGGGAGGGTCAAGAGACCCAGTACTTC
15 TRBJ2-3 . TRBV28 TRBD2 CASSSPTSNTDTQYF TGTGCCAGCAGTTCTCCGACTAGCAACACAGATACGCAGTATTTT
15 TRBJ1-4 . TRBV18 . CASSPLTGPNEKLFF TGTGCCAGCTCACCACTCACAGGCCCTAATGAAAAACTGTTTTTT
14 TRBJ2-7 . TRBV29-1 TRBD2 CSVAVGGISYEQYF TGCAGCGTCGCCGTCGGGGGGATCTCCTACGAGCAGTACTTC
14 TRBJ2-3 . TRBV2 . CASSVTTSTDTQYF TGTGCCAGCAGTGTCACCACTAGCACAGATACGCAGTATTTT
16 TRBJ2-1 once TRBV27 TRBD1 CASSPSTGDEYNEQFF TGTGCCAGCAGTCCCTCGACAGGGGATGAATACAATGAGCAGTTCTTC
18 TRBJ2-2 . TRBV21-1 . CASSRGISRTPNTGELFF TGTGCCAGCAGCCGCGGAATTTCAAGGACTCCGAACACCGGGGAGCTGTTTTTT
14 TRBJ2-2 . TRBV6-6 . CASSYSWDFRELFF TGTGCCAGCAGTTACTCCTGGGACTTCAGGGAGCTGTTTTTT